This TCR beta chain appears in the sequencing data of a study of blood T cell repertoires in COVID-19. Clones were read by immunoSEQ multiplex PCR, and TCRdb kept only the in-frame ones, dropping some. The sample holds under 400,000 clones, approximately 87% seen once. Germline CDR1 SNHLY, CDR2 FYNNEI. Trimming removed 3 bases from V and 6 bases from J; junction bases left unmatched: 10. The CDR3 sequence is 15 residues long. The source is a woman in her 30s with COVID-19, enrolled during active disease. The rearrangement uses TRBV2 and TRBJ2-7; 8 positions agree with TRBD2. Sequenced material: peripheral blood. CDR3 nucleotides: TGTGCCAGCAGTGACCCAGCGGGAGAGTCTTCCGAGCAGTACTTC. It codes for CASSDPAGESSEQYF.